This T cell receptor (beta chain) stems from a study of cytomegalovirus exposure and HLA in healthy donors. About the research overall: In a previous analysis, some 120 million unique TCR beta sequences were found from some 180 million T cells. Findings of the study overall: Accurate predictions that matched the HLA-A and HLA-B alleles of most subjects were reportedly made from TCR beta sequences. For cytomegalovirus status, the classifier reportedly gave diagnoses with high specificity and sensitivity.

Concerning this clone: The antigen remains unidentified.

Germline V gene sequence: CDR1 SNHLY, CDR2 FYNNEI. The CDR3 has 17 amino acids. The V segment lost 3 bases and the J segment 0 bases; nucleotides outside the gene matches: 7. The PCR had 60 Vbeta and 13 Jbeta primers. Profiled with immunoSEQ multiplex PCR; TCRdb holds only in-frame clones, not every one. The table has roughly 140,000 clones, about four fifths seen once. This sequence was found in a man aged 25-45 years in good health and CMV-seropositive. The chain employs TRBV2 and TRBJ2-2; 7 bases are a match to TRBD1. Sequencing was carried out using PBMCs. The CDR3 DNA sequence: TGTGCCAGCAGTGACCCCATGGACAGGCCGAACACCGGGGAGCTGTTTTTT. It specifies CASSDPMDRPNTGELFF. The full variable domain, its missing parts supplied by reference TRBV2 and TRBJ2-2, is EPEVTQTPSHQVTQMGQEVILRCVPISNHLYFYWYRQILGQKVEFLVSFYNNEISEKSEIFDDQFSVERPDGSNFTLKIRSTKLEDSAMYFCASSDPMDRPNTGELFFGEGSRLTVL.